This T cell receptor (beta chain) came from a study of regulatory T cells in long-lasting Graves disease. Between the trimmed V and J ends, which lost 1 base and 4 bases, there was a span of 13 bases. This CDR3 spans 15 amino acids. The germline V gene has CDR1 SGHVS and CDR2 FNYEAQ. Points from the study as a whole: Favored usage of TRBV28, TRBJ1-2 and TRBJ2-5 was recorded in persistent disease.

CDR3 regions were amplified by Arm-PCR using iRepertoire HTBI primers to build TCR beta libraries. Using its own MiXCR run on the multiplex PCR reads, TCRdb lists one record per CDR3 protein. Of just over 600,000 distinct CDR3 sequences detected, 15% to 20% appear once; the ten largest clones hold 15% to 20%. Many counts were recorded for this clonotype. Its antigen is undetermined. This sample's time point: newly diagnosed GD, antithyroid drugs for less than 3 months. Researchers made the TCR library from RNA that was extracted from PBMCs. From an endocrinology department in Xi'an, China, came the patients. The sample was also reused in another study, on T cells in Graves' hyperthyroidism and ophthalmopathy. As reported in that work: When the TCR CDR3 underwent first-round RT-PCR, the HTBI primer set was used.

V usage is TRBV7-6 and J usage is TRBJ1-1; tentative D call: TRBD1 (6 bases). This sample comprised peripheral blood mononuclear cells (PBMCs), obtained at new diagnosis, from a patient treated with antithyroid drugs. This receptor was taken from a woman in her 30s with Graves disease. DNA for the CDR3: TGTGCCAGCAGCTTAGTGGCAGGGGCGATCACTGAAGCTTTCTTT. The encoded protein is CASSLVAGAITEAFF.